The 18 T cell receptor beta chains reported below all come from one sample, sequenced in a study of T-cell reconstitution after alpha-beta-depleted transplantation in children. Unique molecular identifiers were used to barcode this TCRbeta library. TCRdb passed the PCR reads through MiXCR, listing each CDR3 protein once. The sample has 550,000 to 800,000 distinct CDR3 sequences; under 15% are singletons. The material was PBMCs, obtained before TCRalphabeta/CD19-depleted stem cell transplant. The receptors come from a girl aged 2 to 9 with congenital amegakaryocytic thrombocytopenia, due to receive a stem cell transplant.

The chain recombines TRBV29-1 with TRBJ2-3, with a weak D call TRBD1 (6 bases). Trimming took off 4 bases at V and 6 bases at J, with 17 bases between the two ends. Germline CDR1 is SQVTM and CDR2 is ANQGSEA. The CDR3 has 14 residues. CDR3 bases: TGCAGCGTTGTATCGTCTAGGGGGTACGATACGCAGTATTTT. Protein product: CSVVSSRGYDTQYF.

This clonotype was seen at least ten times. The chain employs TRBV27 and TRBJ1-1, with TRBD1 as a possible D gene (5 bases). The CDR3 has 14 residues. In germline, CDR1 is MNHEY, CDR2 SMNVEV (reference sequence). V lost 2 bases, J lost 4 bases, and 11 bases lay in between. CDR3 sequence reads: CASSLRRGSTEAFF. The CDR3 DNA sequence: TGTGCCAGCAGTTTAAGGCGGGGGTCCACTGAAGCTTTCTTT.

This chain links TRBV12-3 or TRBV12-4 with TRBJ2-3; D not resolved. This CDR3 is built from 12 residues. Trimming removed 3 bases from V and 5 bases from J, with 6 bases in between. The CDR3 loop reads CASSFIGDTQYF. The CDR3 nucleotides are TGTGCCAGCAGTTTCATCGGAGATACGCAGTATTTT.

This chain joins TRBV20-1 and TRBJ1-3; D uncertain. Germline CDR1 DFQATT, CDR2 SNEGSKA (reference sequence). Trimming pared 2 bases from V and 3 bases from J, leaving 8 bases between. There are 13 residues in the CDR3. The CDR3 loop reads CSARTLLGNTIYF. CDR3 DNA sequence: TGCAGTGCTAGAACCCTACTTGGAAACACCATATATTTT.

This clonotype was counted many times. This chain connects TRBV6-5 to TRBJ2-5; 8 nucleotides align to TRBD2. This CDR3 spans 12 amino acids. The V gene's germline CDR1 is MNHEY and CDR2 SVGAGI. The V gene end was trimmed by 6 bases and the J gene end by 5 bases; junction bases not matched to a gene: 2. CDR3: CASSRTSETQYF. The CDR3 nucleotides read TGTGCCAGCAGCCGGACTAGCGAGACCCAGTACTTC.

This clonotype has a count of ten or more. This chain joins TRBV20-1 and TRBJ2-7, with D perhaps matching TRBD2 (5 bases). The V end was cut by 4 bases, the J end by 7 bases, with 8 bases between. Germline CDR1 and CDR2: DFQATT and SNEGSKA (reference sequence). The CDR3 loop spans 10 amino acids. This chain's CDR3 is CSATGGEQYF. CDR3 coding DNA: TGCAGTGCTACCGGAGGTGAGCAGTACTTC.

In its sample, this clonotype was seen a few times. This rearrangement joins TRBV11-2 to TRBJ1-2, with unresolved D. Germline V gene sequence: CDR1 SGHAT, CDR2 FQNNGV. This CDR3 is 14 amino acids long. Trimming took off 2 bases at V and 10 bases at J, with 17 bases between the two ends. As DNA, the CDR3 is TGTGCCAGCAGCTTACTGGGCAGGCTCTTTGACTACACCTTC. This gives the protein CASSLLGRLFDYTF.

This clonotype was observed at least ten times. V gene TRBV12-3 or TRBV12-4 combines with J gene TRBJ2-4, with no clear D. The CDR3 extends over 17 amino acids. V was trimmed by 4 bases and J by 0 bases, leaving 16 bases between them. The CDR3 loop reads CASSSYSTGLAKNIQYF. The CDR3 region has the DNA TGTGCCAGCAGTTCCTACTCGACTGGGCTAGCCAAAAACATTCAGTACTTC.

This clonotype was found many times. The chain uses TRBV29-1 and TRBJ2-1; D could derive from TRBD1 or TRBD2 (5 bases each). The CDR3 has 13 amino acids. Germline V gives CDR1 SQVTM, CDR2 ANQGSEA. The V gene lost 3 bases and the J gene lost 5 bases, with 11 bases spanning the gap. CDR3 coding DNA: TGCAGCGTTGAGGGACGGGATCACAATGAGCAGTTCTTC. This translates into CSVEGRDHNEQFF.

This clonotype was detected a few times. V and J are TRBV6-5 and TRBJ2-7, with D unresolved. The V gene lost 2 bases and the J gene lost 4 bases, with 9 bases spanning the gap. This CDR3 is 13 amino acids long. The germline gives CDR1 MNHEY, CDR2 SVGAGI. As DNA, the CDR3 is TGTGCCAGCAGTTACGCCCAGCAGTACGAGCAGTACTTC. Protein: CASSYAQQYEQYF.

J is TRBJ1-5 and V is TRBV11-2; the D is unclear. Trimming removed 3 bases at V and 0 bases at J, with 9 bases between. Germline V CDR1 and CDR2: SGHAT, FQNNGV. This CDR3 has 15 residues. The CDR3 loop is CASSLDLVSNQPQHF. DNA of the CDR3: TGTGCCAGCAGCTTGGATTTAGTTAGCAATCAGCCCCAGCATTTT.

The chain uses TRBV29-1 and TRBJ1-1, with D possibly TRBD1 on 5 matching bases. The CDR3 runs 12 residues. Germline CDR1 reads SQVTM; CDR2 reads ANQGSEA. Deletions cut 0 bases from V and 5 bases from J, with 7 bases between. CDR3 sequence reads: CSVEDQGTEAFF. DNA for the CDR3: TGCAGCGTTGAAGATCAGGGTACTGAAGCTTTCTTT.

This clonotype was picked up a small number of times. The V call is TRBV12-3 or TRBV12-4, the J call TRBJ2-2; D ambiguous. There are 16 residues in the CDR3. Trimming shortened V by 3 bases and J by 7 bases, and 18 bases separated the two germline ends. CDR3 amino acids: CASSLIGSGISGELFF. In nucleotides, the CDR3 is TGTGCCAGCAGTTTGATTGGTAGTGGAATCAGCGGGGAGCTGTTTTTT.

This clonotype was seen repeatedly, ten times or more. The J gene is TRBJ1-1, the V gene TRBV10-3; D not resolved. CDR3 size: 14 residues. Deletions cut 0 bases from V and 1 base from J, with 6 bases between. Germline CDR1 reads ENHRY; CDR2 reads SYGVKD. CDR3 region: CAISESTENTEAFF. CDR3 coding DNA: TGTGCCATCAGTGAGTCGACTGAGAACACTGAAGCTTTCTTT.

This clonotype was detected many times. The gene calls are TRBV15 and TRBJ2-7; D gene uncertain. Germline CDR1 is LNHNV and CDR2 is YYDKDF (reference sequence). The V and J ends lost 0 bases and 3 bases respectively, with 15 bases between them. There are 16 residues in the CDR3. The CDR3 loop is CATSRDVSSIIYEQYF. CDR3 in DNA: TGTGCCACCAGCAGAGATGTTTCCTCAATCATCTACGAGCAGTACTTC.

This clonotype was counted a few times. The V gene is TRBV7-8, the J gene TRBJ2-7; 11 positions agree with TRBD1. The germline V gene encodes CDR1 SGHVS and CDR2 FQNEAQ. The CDR3 runs 15 residues. The V segment lost 2 bases and the J segment 2 bases; nucleotides outside the gene matches: 2. The CDR3 DNA is TGTGCCAGCAGCTTACCGGGACAGGGGGCCTACGAGCAGTACTTC. Translation gives CASSLPGQGAYEQYF.

V usage is TRBV20-1 and J usage is TRBJ2-5, with unresolved D. CDR1 and CDR2 from the germline V gene are DFQATT and SNEGSKA (reference sequence). This CDR3 has 14 amino acids. V shed 5 bases and J shed 5 bases, with 18 bases lying between them. The CDR3 region is CSAPPGSSRETQYF. As DNA, the CDR3 is TGCAGTGCTCCGCCCGGATCAAGTCGGGAGACCCAGTACTTC.

This clonotype was detected many times. This rearrangement joins TRBV20-1 to TRBJ2-7; D may be TRBD2 (5 bases). Germline V CDR1 and CDR2: DFQATT, SNEGSKA (reference sequence). V was shortened by 3 bases and J by 7 bases, with 16 bases between the two germline ends. CDR3 length: 13 amino acids. The CDR3 protein is CSASPGPPGEQYF. The CDR3 nucleotides are TGCAGTGCTAGTCCGGGCCCCCCGGGGGAGCAGTACTTC.